A selection of T cell receptor beta chains follows, all from one sample in a study of blood T cell repertoires in COVID-19. Using immunoSEQ multiplex PCR, the repertoire was profiled, and TCRdb retains in-frame clones only, with some absent. The data hold a few hundred thousand clones, with 84% observed a single time. The sequencing input was peripheral blood. Source of these receptors: a human donor in a cohort sampled during active COVID-19. Each CDR3 is given with its conserved first and last residue. The D gene is left open where the match is weak. The size field is filled for only some rows; it gives once, few, many or a size class.

clone_size	v_call	j_call	d_call	cdr3_aa	cdr3_nt
.	TRBV6-2/TRBV6-3	TRBJ2-4	.	CASSPAGSKNIQYF	TGTGCCAGCAGTCCCGCAGGGTCCAAAAACATTCAGTACTTC
.	TRBV2	TRBJ2-5	.	CACGSQGQETQYF	TGTGCCTGTGGGTCGCAGGGCCAAGAGACCCAGTACTTC
.	TRBV5-1	TRBJ1-3	TRBD1	CASSLDPQGTGGNTIYF	TGCGCCAGCAGCTTGGATCCCCAGGGGACAGGGGGAAACACCATATATTTT
few	TRBV18	TRBJ2-1	TRBD2	CASSRLAGGGNEQFF	TGTGCCAGCTCACGGTTGGCGGGAGGAGGCAATGAGCAGTTCTTC
.	TRBV27	TRBJ2-3	TRBD2	CASSRTSGPGGTDTQYF	TGTGCCAGCAGCCGGACTAGCGGGCCGGGGGGCACAGATACGCAGTATTTT
.	TRBV9	TRBJ2-1	TRBD2	CASSRLAGAYNEQFF	TGTGCCAGCAGCCGACTAGCGGGAGCCTACAATGAGCAGTTCTTC
.	TRBV27	TRBJ2-7	TRBD1	CASSLTGGAYEQYF	TGTGCCAGCAGTTTAACAGGGGGCGCGTACGAGCAGTACTTC
.	TRBV7-8	TRBJ1-2	.	CASSLGQGWNYGYTF	TGTGCCAGCAGCTTAGGCCAGGGTTGGAACTATGGCTACACCTTC
.	TRBV10-3	TRBJ2-7	TRBD1	CAISDPDRGRYEQYF	TGTGCCATCAGTGACCCCGACAGGGGGAGGTACGAGCAGTACTTC
.	TRBV27	TRBJ1-5	TRBD1	CASSYRGLGNQPQHF	TGTGCCAGCAGTTACAGGGGGCTTGGCAATCAGCCCCAGCATTTT
.	TRBV18	TRBJ2-3	TRBD2	CASSPVSGSSTDTQYF	TGTGCCAGCTCACCCGTTAGCGGGTCCTCCACAGATACGCAGTATTTT
.	TRBV27	TRBJ1-6	TRBD1	CASSSDRVAYNSPLHF	TGTGCCAGCAGTTCGGACAGGGTGGCCTATAATTCACCCCTCCACTTT
.	TRBV30	TRBJ1-1	.	CAWISQGNTEAFF	TGTGCCTGGATCTCACAGGGGAACACTGAAGCTTTCTTT
.	TRBV30	TRBJ1-1	.	CAWSSFGDEAFF	TGTGCCTGGAGCTCTTTCGGGGATGAAGCTTTCTTT
few	TRBV27	TRBJ2-1	TRBD2	CASSLTGGPSGEQFF	TGTGCCAGCAGTTTGACGGGAGGGCCCTCGGGCGAGCAGTTCTTC
.	TRBV28	TRBJ1-5	TRBD1	CASTYSRGSNQPQHF	TGTGCCAGCACCTATTCCAGGGGGAGCAATCAGCCCCAGCATTTT
.	TRBV11-2	TRBJ2-1	.	CASSPRRGYSYNEQFF	TGTGCCAGCAGCCCCCGTAGGGGGTATAGCTACAATGAGCAGTTCTTC
.	TRBV4-1	TRBJ2-2	.	CASSQKPAESTGELFF	TGCGCCAGCAGCCAAAAGCCAGCGGAGAGCACCGGGGAGCTGTTTTTT
.	TRBV5-4	TRBJ2-3	TRBD2	CASSPTSGITDTQYF	TGTGCCAGCAGCCCGACTAGCGGGATCACAGATACGCAGTATTTT
.	TRBV10-1	TRBJ2-2	.	CAIGVILNTGELFF	TGCGCCATCGGGGTGATCCTGAACACCGGGGAGCTGTTTTTT
.	TRBV10-1	TRBJ2-1	TRBD2	CASGPSGGGQFF	TGCGCCAGCGGGCCTAGCGGGGGGGGGCAGTTCTTC
.	TRBV9	TRBJ2-2	TRBD2	CASSVDPSGRVGTGELFF	TGTGCCAGCAGCGTAGATCCTAGCGGGAGGGTCGGAACCGGGGAGCTGTTTTTT
few	TRBV7-7	TRBJ2-2	.	CASSLAIGGTGELFF	TGTGCTAGCAGCTTAGCGATTGGAGGCACCGGGGAGCTGTTTTTT
.	TRBV28	TRBJ1-1	.	CASSLDARVAFF	TGTGCCAGCAGTTTAGACGCGAGGGTAGCTTTCTTT
.	TRBV2	TRBJ2-7	TRBD2	CATALAGYEQYF	TGTGCCACGGCGCTAGCGGGCTACGAGCAGTACTTC
.	TRBV28	TRBJ2-1	TRBD1	CASSLAGTGGNEQFF	TGTGCCAGCAGTTTGGCAGGGACAGGGGGAAATGAGCAGTTCTTC
.	TRBV19	TRBJ2-5	TRBD1	CASASAGGTETQYF	TGTGCCAGTGCATCGGCAGGGGGCACGGAGACCCAGTACTTC
.	TRBV9	TRBJ2-5	.	CASSVEISGWGETQYF	TGTGCCAGCAGCGTAGAGATTAGCGGATGGGGAGAGACCCAGTACTTC
.	TRBV3-1/TRBV3-2	TRBJ2-1	TRBD1	CASSPSLGTGGENEQFF	TGTGCCAGCAGCCCGAGCCTCGGGACAGGGGGCGAGAATGAGCAGTTCTTC
.	TRBV15	TRBJ2-7	.	CATSRDLGGEDEQYF	TGTGCCACCAGTCGGGATCTAGGGGGTGAGGACGAGCAGTACTTC
.	TRBV7-9	TRBJ1-5	.	CASSQGTTNQPQHF	TGTGCCAGCAGCCAGGGGACAACAAATCAGCCCCAGCATTTT
.	TRBV11-2	TRBJ2-1	.	CASSFSGNNEQFF	TGTGCCAGCAGCTTCTCCGGGAACAATGAGCAGTTCTTC
.	TRBV28	TRBJ2-5	TRBD2	CASSLPWGLAGARETQYF	TGTGCCAGCAGTTTACCTTGGGGACTAGCGGGAGCAAGAGAGACCCAGTACTTC
.	TRBV28	TRBJ1-1	.	CASSLNRINKAFF	TGTGCCAGCAGTTTGAATCGCATTAACAAAGCTTTCTTT
.	TRBV27	TRBJ1-1	TRBD1	CASRLTGRTEAFF	TGTGCCAGCAGGTTGACAGGGCGAACTGAAGCTTTCTTT
.	TRBV6-1	TRBJ2-3	.	CASSEQRGDTQYF	TGTGCCAGCAGTGAACAAAGAGGGGATACGCAGTATTTT
.	TRBV11-3	TRBJ1-1	.	CASSLERNTEAFF	TGTGCCAGCAGCTTAGAGCGGAACACTGAAGCTTTCTTT
.	TRBV9	TRBJ2-3	TRBD2	CASTADASGNTDTQYF	TGTGCCAGCACCGCCGACGCTAGCGGGAACACAGATACGCAGTATTTT
.	TRBV7-9	TRBJ1-6	TRBD1	CASSLRQGSSSYNSPLHF	TGTGCCAGCAGCTTAAGACAGGGGTCGAGCTCCTATAATTCACCCCTCCACTTT
.	TRBV7-2	TRBJ1-3	.	CASSLGGVGNTIYF	TGTGCCAGCAGCTTAGGGGGAGTCGGAAACACCATATATTTT
.	TRBV18	TRBJ2-5	TRBD2	CASSPLGAGLAGVKTQYF	TGTGCCAGCTCACCACTGGGTGCGGGACTAGCGGGAGTGAAGACCCAGTACTTC
.	TRBV9	TRBJ2-7	TRBD1	CASSAGTGTGTYEQYF	TGTGCCAGCAGCGCCGGGACCGGGACAGGGACTTACGAGCAGTACTTC
.	TRBV2	TRBJ1-4	TRBD1	CASSERGQEKLFF	TGTGCCAGCAGTGAAAGGGGGCAGGAAAAACTGTTTTTT
.	TRBV7-6	TRBJ1-1	.	CASSKNSGTTNTEAFF	TGTGCCAGCAGCAAAAACTCCGGGACAACGAACACTGAAGCTTTCTTT
.	TRBV7-9	TRBJ1-1	.	CASSLGGFEAFF	TGTGCCAGCAGCTTAGGCGGATTTGAAGCTTTCTTT
.	TRBV6-5	TRBJ1-6	.	CASSNGLNSPLHF	TGTGCCAGCAGTAACGGACTGAATTCACCCCTCCACTTT
.	TRBV10-3	TRBJ1-1	.	CAISESFGGTEAFF	TGTGCCATCAGTGAGTCGTTCGGGGGGACTGAAGCTTTCTTT
.	TRBV5-6	TRBJ1-2	TRBD1	CASSSGTASYGYTF	TGTGCCAGCAGCTCCGGGACAGCCTCCTATGGCTACACCTTC
few	TRBV27	TRBJ1-1	.	CASSLRGNTEAFF	TGTGCCAGCAGTCTCAGGGGGAACACTGAAGCTTTCTTT
.	TRBV4-2	TRBJ1-5	.	CASSQDTGRAQHF	TGTGCCAGCAGCCAAGATACCGGGAGAGCCCAGCATTTT
.	TRBV15	TRBJ2-7	TRBD1	CATRPDRGKFFREQYF	TGTGCCACCAGACCGGACAGGGGCAAATTTTTCCGGGAGCAGTACTTC
.	TRBV13	TRBJ2-7	TRBD2	CASSPGLAQYEQYF	TGTGCCAGCAGCCCGGGACTAGCTCAGTACGAGCAGTACTTC
.	TRBV6-5	TRBJ2-7	TRBD2	CASSYYSTSASGEQYF	TGTGCCAGCAGTTACTACAGTACTAGCGCCAGTGGCGAGCAGTACTTC
.	TRBV7-2	TRBJ1-3	TRBD1	CATRQGGNTIYF	TGTGCCACCAGACAGGGTGGAAACACCATATATTTT
.	TRBV18	TRBJ2-1	TRBD2	CASSLRNSGRGNEQFF	TGTGCCAGCTCACTTCGAAATAGCGGGAGGGGGAATGAGCAGTTCTTC
.	TRBV6-5	TRBJ2-7	TRBD2	CASIPGASGPYEQYF	TGTGCCAGCATTCCGGGTGCTAGCGGGCCCTACGAGCAGTACTTC
.	TRBV11-2	TRBJ2-1	.	CASSPNSHSRQFF	TGTGCCAGCAGCCCAAATTCCCATTCGCGGCAGTTCTTC
.	TRBV5-4	TRBJ2-1	.	CASSLDQLAEQFF	TGTGCCAGCAGCTTGGACCAGTTGGCTGAGCAGTTCTTC
.	TRBV30	TRBJ1-2	TRBD1	CAWKLGQDFYGYTF	TGTGCCTGGAAACTGGGACAGGACTTCTATGGCTACACCTTC
.	TRBV7-9	TRBJ1-5	TRBD1	CASSQTGFNQPQHF	TGTGCCAGCAGTCAGACAGGGTTCAATCAGCCCCAGCATTTT